The clone carrying this T cell receptor (beta chain) was counted a few times. Germline-derived CDR1 and CDR2 are KGHDR and SFDVKD. Between the trimmed V and J ends, which lost 4 bases and 0 bases, there was a span of 5 bases. The CDR3 length is 13 residues. The record originates from a study of quantifying T cell responses using KT2 cells. Study-level information: TCR alpha and beta constant-region primers primed reverse transcription of RNA. The second PCR was a qPCR stopped at a predetermined fluorescence threshold.

KT2 cells were mixed with fixed PBMC numbers at varying ratios. A single-stranded UMI oligo with SP2 sequence was ligated to cDNA 3' ends. An equimolar mix of RC1.1 and RC1.2 primed the beta chain across TRBC1 and TRBC2. TCRdb ran MiXCR on the UMI-ligation and nested PCR reads and lists one entry per CDR3 protein. The table includes just under 50,000 distinct CDR3 sequences, around 10% detected once. The V gene is TRBV24-1, the J gene TRBJ2-5; D is undetermined. The receptor's source is a human donor. The sample was PBMCs spiked with cells of the T cell clone KT2. CDR3 sequence reads: CATSDPYQETQYF. In nucleotides, the CDR3 is TGTGCCACCAGTGACCCTTACCAAGAGACCCAGTACTTC.